This T cell receptor (beta chain) is drawn from a study of breast tumors, draining lymph nodes, adjacent tissues. Samples came from axillary lymph nodes draining the breast cancer. The CDR3 runs to 12 residues. Germline CDR1 is DFQATT and CDR2 is SNEGSKA (reference sequence). The junction had 1 base not matched to a gene; V was cut back by 6 bases and J by 4 bases. TCRdb re-analysed the multiplex PCR reads in MiXCR, keeping a single row per CDR3 protein. The sample includes 200,000 to 250,000 distinct CDR3 sequences, 34% of them seen just once. What was sequenced was axillary lymph node tissue. The sequence was obtained from a female donor with breast cancer. Some clones in this sample may be carry-over from other donors' samples. This chain connects TRBV20-1 to TRBJ2-5; 11 nucleotides align to TRBD2. CDR3 in amino acids: CSATSGGETQYF. The CDR3 region has the DNA TGCAGTGCAACTAGCGGGGGAGAGACCCAGTACTTC.